This record looks at one T cell receptor (beta chain) sequence and its context. The antigen is unknown. The data were taken from a study of post-analysis software for immune sequencing data. Turning to the study itself: Multiple sclerosis in the patients followed relapsing-remitting, secondary progressive and progressive-relapsing courses. Whole-study results and caveats: Strong co-clustering by F measure linked samples that shared a preparation batch. When patients were compared with controls, about 5 TRBV segments were more frequent, TRBV5-6, TRBV5-1 and TRBV20-1 among them. When compared against controls, multiple sclerosis patients showed significantly lower normalized Chao1 diversity.

The TCR beta cDNA libraries carried unique molecular identifiers. Researchers reported around 510,000 cDNA molecules coming from around 1 to 9.1 million T cells. TCRdb re-derived calls from the PCR reads in MiXCR, one entry per CDR3 protein. The sample carries roughly 870,000 distinct CDR3 sequences, roughly 50% recorded once. Per the germline V gene, CDR1 is SGHVS and CDR2 is FNYEAQ. V lost 3 bases and J lost 1, with 17 bases in between. This CDR3 is built from 17 residues. The sequence came from a girl between 5 and 17 years old with multiple sclerosis. Sequenced material: blood. The rearrangement links TRBV7-6 to TRBJ2-3; D gene ambiguous. For the CDR3, the DNA is TGTGCCAGCAGCTTCCACCGGGCCTTAAAGGGCACAGATACGCAGTATTTT. As protein: CASSFHRALKGTDTQYF.